This T cell receptor beta chain was documented in a study of Graves' ophthalmopathy and Graves' hyperthyroidism. Amplifying from RNA transcripts, the study obtained TCR beta CDR3 regions. HTBI primers primed a first-round RT-PCR, and a second-round multiplex PCR followed. One entry per CDR3 protein, called by TCRdb with MiXCR from the multiplex PCR reads. The sample carries 350,000 or so distinct CDR3 sequences, roughly 17% recorded once. Findings and limits, study-wide: Both a roughly 64% sensitivity and a 72.22% specificity characterized the model's predictions of ophthalmopathy progression.

As concerns this clonotype: What it binds is unknown.

The CDR3 sequence is 15 residues long. CDR1 is SGHTA and CDR2 is FQGNSA in the germline V gene. V was shortened by 0 bases and J by 4 bases, with 12 bases between the two germline ends. Sample: peripheral blood. The chain links TRBV7-2 to TRBJ2-5; D is perhaps TRBD2 (6 bases). The receptor's source is an adult man with Graves' ophthalmopathy. CDR3: CASSLALLARETQYF. The CDR3 nucleotides are TGTGCCAGCAGCTTAGCGCTACTAGCTAGAGAGACCCAGTACTTC.